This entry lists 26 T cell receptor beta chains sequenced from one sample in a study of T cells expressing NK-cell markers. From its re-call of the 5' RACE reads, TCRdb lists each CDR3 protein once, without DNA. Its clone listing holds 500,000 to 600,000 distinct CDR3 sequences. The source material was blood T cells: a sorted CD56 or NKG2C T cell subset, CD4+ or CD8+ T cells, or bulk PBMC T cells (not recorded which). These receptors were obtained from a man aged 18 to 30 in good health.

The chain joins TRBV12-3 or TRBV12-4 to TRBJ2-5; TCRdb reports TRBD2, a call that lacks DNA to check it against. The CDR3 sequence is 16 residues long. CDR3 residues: CASSFTSGIGQETQYF.

CDR3 region: CASSRGHSYGYTF. The chain carries TRBV6-1 and TRBJ1-2; TCRdb selects TRBD1, and the lack of DNA leaves this call unchecked. In germline, CDR1 is MNHNS, CDR2 SASEGT. CDR3 size: 13 residues.

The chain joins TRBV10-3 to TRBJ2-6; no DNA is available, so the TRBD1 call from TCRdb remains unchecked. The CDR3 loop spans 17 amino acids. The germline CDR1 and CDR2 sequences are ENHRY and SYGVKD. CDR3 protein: CAIWAPEQGAGANVLTF.

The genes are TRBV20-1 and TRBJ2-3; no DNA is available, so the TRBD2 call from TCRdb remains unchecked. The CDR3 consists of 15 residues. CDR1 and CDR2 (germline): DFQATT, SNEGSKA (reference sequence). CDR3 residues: CSAILAGGPADTQYF.

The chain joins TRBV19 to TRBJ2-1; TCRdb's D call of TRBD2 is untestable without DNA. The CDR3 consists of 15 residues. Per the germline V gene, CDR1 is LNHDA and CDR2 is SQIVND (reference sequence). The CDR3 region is CASTAGTSSYNEQFF.

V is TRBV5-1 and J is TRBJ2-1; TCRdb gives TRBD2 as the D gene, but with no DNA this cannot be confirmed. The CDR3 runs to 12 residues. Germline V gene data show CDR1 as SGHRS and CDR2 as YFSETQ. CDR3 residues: CASSMLGVEQFF.

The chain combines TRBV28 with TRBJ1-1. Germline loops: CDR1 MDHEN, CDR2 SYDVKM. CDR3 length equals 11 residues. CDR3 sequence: CASSAQRVAFF.

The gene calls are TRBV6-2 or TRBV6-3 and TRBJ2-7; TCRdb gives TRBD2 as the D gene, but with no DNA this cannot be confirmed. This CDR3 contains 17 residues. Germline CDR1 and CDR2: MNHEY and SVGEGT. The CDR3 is CASSGQGLAGWVDEQYF.

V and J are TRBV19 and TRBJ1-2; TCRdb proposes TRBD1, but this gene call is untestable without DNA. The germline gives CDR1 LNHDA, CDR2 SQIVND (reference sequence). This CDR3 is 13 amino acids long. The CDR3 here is CASSTAGAYGYTF.

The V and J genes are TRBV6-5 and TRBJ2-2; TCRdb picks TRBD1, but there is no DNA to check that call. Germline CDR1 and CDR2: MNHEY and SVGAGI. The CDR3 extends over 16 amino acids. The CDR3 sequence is CASSRGQGAPTGELFF.

CDR3: CASSFYGSGRTDTQYF. The rearrangement uses TRBV12-3 or TRBV12-4 and TRBJ2-3; TCRdb selects TRBD2, and the lack of DNA leaves this call unchecked. This CDR3 is 16 amino acids long.

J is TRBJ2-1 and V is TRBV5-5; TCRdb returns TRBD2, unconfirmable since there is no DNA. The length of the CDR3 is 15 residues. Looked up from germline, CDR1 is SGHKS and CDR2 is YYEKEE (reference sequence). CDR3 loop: CASSLDWGGNNEQFF.

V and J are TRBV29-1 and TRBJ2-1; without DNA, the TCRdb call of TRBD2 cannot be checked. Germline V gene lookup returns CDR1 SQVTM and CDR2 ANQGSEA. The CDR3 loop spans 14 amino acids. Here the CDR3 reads CSVVAGGGRNEQFF.

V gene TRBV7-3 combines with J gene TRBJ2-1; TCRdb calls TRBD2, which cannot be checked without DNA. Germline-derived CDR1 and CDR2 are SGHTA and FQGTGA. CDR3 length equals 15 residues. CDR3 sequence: CASSLNRLAGVEQFF.

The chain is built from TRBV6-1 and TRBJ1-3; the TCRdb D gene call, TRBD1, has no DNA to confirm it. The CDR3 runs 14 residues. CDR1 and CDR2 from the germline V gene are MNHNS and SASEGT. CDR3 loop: CASSEAGTGNTIYF.

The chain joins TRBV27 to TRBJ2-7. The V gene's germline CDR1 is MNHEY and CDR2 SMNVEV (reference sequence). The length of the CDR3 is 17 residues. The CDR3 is CATINLNLRTKNYEQYF.

The CDR3 sequence: CASSYSNRGRTGELFF. V and J are TRBV6-5 and TRBJ2-2; TCRdb reports TRBD1, a call that lacks DNA to check it against. The germline V gene encodes CDR1 MNHEY and CDR2 SVGAGI. This CDR3 is built from 16 residues.

This chain's CDR3 is CSVNVAALYNEQFF. The chain employs TRBV29-1 and TRBJ2-1; TCRdb gives TRBD2 as the D gene, but with no DNA this cannot be confirmed. The CDR3 extends over 14 amino acids. The germline CDR1 and CDR2 sequences are SQVTM and ANQGSEA.

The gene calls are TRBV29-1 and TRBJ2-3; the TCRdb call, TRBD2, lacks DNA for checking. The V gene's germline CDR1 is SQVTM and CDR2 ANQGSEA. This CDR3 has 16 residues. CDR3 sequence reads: CSVELWRAGFTDTQYF.

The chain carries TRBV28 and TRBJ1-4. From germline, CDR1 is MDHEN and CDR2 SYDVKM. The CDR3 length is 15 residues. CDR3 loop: CASRTSGPGYEKLFF.

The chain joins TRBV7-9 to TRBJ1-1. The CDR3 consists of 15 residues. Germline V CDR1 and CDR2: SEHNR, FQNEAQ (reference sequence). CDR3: CASTDSPGMGAEAFF.

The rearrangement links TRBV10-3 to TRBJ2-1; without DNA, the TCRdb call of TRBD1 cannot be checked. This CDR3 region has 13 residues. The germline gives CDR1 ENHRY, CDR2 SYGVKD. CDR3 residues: CAISGGREDEQFF.

The CDR3 spells CSVGSYRERSKNIQYF. J is TRBJ2-4 and V is TRBV29-1; with no DNA, the TCRdb D assignment of TRBD1 cannot be verified. Germline V lookup: CDR1 SQVTM, CDR2 ANQGSEA. CDR3 length: 16 amino acids.

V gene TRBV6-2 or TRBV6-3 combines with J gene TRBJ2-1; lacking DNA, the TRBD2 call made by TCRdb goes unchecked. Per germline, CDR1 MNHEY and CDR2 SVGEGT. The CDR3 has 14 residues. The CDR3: CASSHPSGSIEQFF.

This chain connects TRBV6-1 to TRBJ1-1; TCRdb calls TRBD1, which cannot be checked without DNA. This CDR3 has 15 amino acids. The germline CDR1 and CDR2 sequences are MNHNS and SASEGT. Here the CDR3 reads CASSRPGTGNTEAFF.

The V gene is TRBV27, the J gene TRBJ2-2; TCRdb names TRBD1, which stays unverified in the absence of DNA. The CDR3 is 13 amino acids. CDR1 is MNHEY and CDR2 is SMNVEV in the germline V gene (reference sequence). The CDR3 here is CAGGRINTGELFF.